A single sample gave rise to the 6 T cell receptor beta chains below, sequenced in a study of human T cells and chemical hapten exposure. Sample time point: patch test 1, 2 weeks after DPC sensitization. Stated treatment: therapeutic diphenylcyclopropenone sensitization with weekly scalp DPC. MiXCR was run by TCRdb on the RACE reads, yielding one entry per CDR3 protein. The sample contains around 190,000 distinct CDR3 sequences, 20% to 25% of which appear only once. The sample was whole blood, taken in connection with sensitization to the hapten diphenylcyclopropenone (DPC). These receptors were obtained from a woman aged 45-65 years with alopecia areata. Some clones in this sample may be carry-over from other donors' samples.

This clonotype occurred a few times. The chain uses TRBV7-8 and TRBJ1-6; D gene ambiguous. This CDR3 is 13 amino acids long. The ends were cut back, 4 bases at V and 9 bases at J, with 10 bases in the middle. In germline, CDR1 is SGHVS, CDR2 FQNEAQ. In DNA form, the CDR3 reads TGTGCCAGCAGCTCCGGACCTATTTCACCCCTCCACTTT. Translating gives CASSSGPISPLHF. Full variable domain (rest looked up from reference TRBV7-8 and TRBJ1-6): GAGVSQSPRYKVAKRGQDVALRCDPISGHVSLFWYQQALGQGPEFLTYFQNEAQLDKSGLPSDRFFAERPEGSVSTLKIQRTQQEDSAVYLCASSSGPISPLHFGNGTRLTVT.

The chain carries TRBV27 and TRBJ2-7; 8 bases are shared with TRBD2. Germline assignment: CDR1 MNHEY and CDR2 SMNVEV (reference sequence). The V gene end was trimmed by 2 bases and the J gene end by 8 bases; junction bases not matched to a gene: 5. The CDR3 consists of 13 residues. CDR3 sequence (DNA): TGTGCCAGCAGTTTAGCGGGAGGCCCCCAGCAGTACTTC. Protein product: CASSLAGGPQQYF.

The chain employs TRBV7-9 and TRBJ2-2, with 7 bases lining up with TRBD2. The CDR3 spans 14 residues. Trimming cost V 6 bases and J 8 bases; bases outside gene matches: 9. Per germline, CDR1 SEHNR and CDR2 FQNEAQ (reference sequence). This CDR3 reads CASSYAGVSGELFF. The CDR3, as DNA: TGTGCCAGCAGTTACGCGGGAGTTTCGGGGGAGCTGTTTTTT.

This sequence joins TRBV6-5 and TRBJ2-3; 12 nucleotides agree with TRBD2. The germline gives CDR1 MNHEY, CDR2 SVGAGI. This CDR3 spans 17 amino acids. V lost 6 bases and J lost 0; bases outside the gene matches: 7. The CDR3 region is CASRRTSGITSTDTQYF. As DNA, the CDR3 is TGTGCCAGCAGAAGGACTAGCGGGATTACTAGCACAGATACGCAGTATTTT.

A remark on this clonotype: One end of the junction fails to match germline, which may point to a read error. The V call is TRBV5-1, the J call TRBJ2-3, with unresolved D. In germline, CDR1 is SGHRS, CDR2 YFSETQ. The CDR3 runs 14 residues. The CDR3, as DNA: TGCGCCAGCAGCTTGTATCTGTCTCCTGATATGCAGTATTTT. Translating gives CASSLYLSPDMQYF.

This clonotype was detected ten times or more. V and J are TRBV5-6 and TRBJ2-1; 11 positions agree with TRBD2. Germline V gives CDR1 SGHDT, CDR2 YYEEEE. V shed 4 bases, J shed 4 bases, and the junction held 4 bases outside the gene matches. The CDR3 totals 15 residues. The CDR3 loop reads CASSRLAGTYNEQFF. CDR3 DNA: TGTGCCAGCAGCAGACTAGCGGGGACTTACAATGAGCAGTTCTTC.